The clone carrying this TCR beta chain appeared many times. The antigen remains undetermined. This record belongs to a study of glioma-infiltrating T cells. Overall study findings and caveats: Tissue-blood divergence was below expectation in non-neoplastic patients, above in gliomas. Only very few CDR3 sequences appeared in both tissue and blood.

Amplification of TCR alpha and beta CDR3 regions from RNA used iRepertoire nested multiplex PCR. One-step reverse transcription and amplification started from around 100-400 ng of tissue mRNA or PBMC total RNA. TCRdb reanalysed the multiplex PCR reads using MiXCR and keeps one entry per CDR3 protein. The sample records fewer than 500,000 distinct CDR3 sequences, roughly two fifths being singletons. The length of the CDR3 is 16 residues. Germline V gene sequence: CDR1 MDHEN, CDR2 SYDVKM. Trimming removed 3 bases from V and 2 bases from J, with 14 bases in between. The sequenced sample was glioma tissue, nonneoplastic brain tissue, or PBMCs (not recorded which). This chain joins TRBV28 and TRBJ1-5; D remains ambiguous. The origin of this receptor is a human donor with low-grade glioma or glioblastoma, undergoing nonglioma brain surgery, or in good health (not recorded which). The chain's CDR3 is CASSLQSGMGNQPQHF. In nucleotides, the CDR3 is TGTGCCAGCAGTTTGCAGAGCGGGATGGGCAATCAGCCCCAGCATTTT.